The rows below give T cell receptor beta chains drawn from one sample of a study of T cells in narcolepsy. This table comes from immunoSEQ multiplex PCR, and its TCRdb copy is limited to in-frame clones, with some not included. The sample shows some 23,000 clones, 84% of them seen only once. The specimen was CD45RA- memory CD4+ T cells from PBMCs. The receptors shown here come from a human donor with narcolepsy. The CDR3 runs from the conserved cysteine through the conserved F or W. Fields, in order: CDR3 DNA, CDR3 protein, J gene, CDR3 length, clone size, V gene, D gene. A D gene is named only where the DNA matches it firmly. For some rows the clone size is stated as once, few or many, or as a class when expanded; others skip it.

TGTGCCAGCAGCTTAGGCCCTCGGGGGGGGCGCTGGATCGGGGAGCTGTTTTTT | CASSLGPRGGRWIGELFF | TRBJ2-2 | 18 | - | TRBV11-2 | TRBD2
TGTGCCAGCAGTTTAAATTACCTTCCGCGTGAGAAGCAGTACTTC | CASSLNYLPREKQYF | TRBJ2-7 | 15 | once | TRBV27 | -
TGTGCCAGCAGCTCTCTCGACAGGGGGGCTGGCTACACCTTC | CASSSLDRGAGYTF | TRBJ1-2 | 14 | - | TRBV4-2 | TRBD1
TGTGCCAGCAGCCCCCGACTGGATCAAGGGACCCAGTACTTC | CASSPRLDQGTQYF | TRBJ2-5 | 14 | once | TRBV7-9 | -
TGTGCCAGCAGCTCGAAGCGCTCCGGAGGTGAAAAACTGTTTTTT | CASSSKRSGGEKLFF | TRBJ1-4 | 15 | - | TRBV5-6 | -
TGTGCCAGCAGCCCCGTTGGCGGCAATCAGCCCCAGCATTTT | CASSPVGGNQPQHF | TRBJ1-5 | 14 | few | TRBV7-2 | -
TGTGCCAGCATTCTGACTAGCGGGAGCAATGAGCAGTTCTTC | CASILTSGSNEQFF | TRBJ2-1 | 14 | - | TRBV7-8 | TRBD2
TGCAGCGTTGAAGTGGGAACAGGGGGCACCTTC | CSVEVGTGGTF | TRBJ1-2 | 11 | - | TRBV29-1 | TRBD1
TGTGCCAGCAGCTTAGTTAGGAGCAATGAGCAGTTCTTC | CASSLVRSNEQFF | TRBJ2-1 | 13 | - | TRBV7-2 | -
TGTGCCAGCAGCCAGCTGGGTAATGAGCAGTTCTTC | CASSQLGNEQFF | TRBJ2-1 | 12 | - | TRBV11-3 | -
TGTGCCGGAAGGGAAGGGGGCACAGACGGGGAGCTGTTTTTT | CAGREGGTDGELFF | TRBJ2-2 | 14 | few | TRBV19 | TRBD1
TGTGCCAGCAGCTCCGTACCTCCTTCCTACGAGCAGTACTTC | CASSSVPPSYEQYF | TRBJ2-7 | 14 | - | TRBV28 | -
TGTGCCAGCAGCTTGCTGGGTCCCTACGAGCAGTACTTC | CASSLLGPYEQYF | TRBJ2-7 | 13 | - | TRBV7-9 | -
TGTGCCAGCAGCATTGTACAGGGGACAGAAGCTTTCTTT | CASSIVQGTEAFF | TRBJ1-1 | 13 | - | TRBV7-9 | TRBD1
TGTGCCAGCAGCTTAGTCGGGACAGGACTTTATGGCTACACCTTC | CASSLVGTGLYGYTF | TRBJ1-2 | 15 | once | TRBV7-9 | TRBD1
TGTGCCAGCAGTTATTCGGGGAGACTGAGTAATGAAAAACTGTTTTTT | CASSYSGRLSNEKLFF | TRBJ1-4 | 16 | - | TRBV5-6 | -
TGTGCCAGCAGCCCGGGAAGCAATCAGCCCCAGCATTTT | CASSPGSNQPQHF | TRBJ1-5 | 13 | - | TRBV6-5 | -
TGTGCCAGCAGCTTAGTCTCCCTTTTGAGCACAGATACGCAGTATTTT | CASSLVSLLSTDTQYF | TRBJ2-3 | 16 | - | TRBV7-9 | -
TGTGCCAGCAGCTTAGCGAGCCAGGGAGCGGGAAAACTGTTTTTT | CASSLASQGAGKLFF | TRBJ1-4 | 15 | - | TRBV7-2 | -
TGTGCCAGCAGCTATAACCCGAAGTACGAGCAGTACTTC | CASSYNPKYEQYF | TRBJ2-7 | 13 | - | TRBV7-8 | -
TGCGCCAGCAGCCCCCGCGGTAGCGGAGCCTACAATGAGCAGTTCTTC | CASSPRGSGAYNEQFF | TRBJ2-1 | 16 | - | TRBV4-3 | -
TGTGCCAGTAGTACCACATTAAGGGATCAGCCCCAGCATTTT | CASSTTLRDQPQHF | TRBJ1-5 | 14 | - | TRBV19 | -
TGTGCCAGTAGTGCGGACTCTGGGGCCAACGTCCTGACTTTC | CASSADSGANVLTF | TRBJ2-6 | 14 | - | TRBV19 | -
TGTGCCTCCCGTCGGGCCTTCGGCGAGCAGTACTTC | CASRRAFGEQYF | TRBJ2-7 | 12 | - | TRBV28 | -
TGCGCCAGCAGCGCACGAGGGAGCCGCACAGATACGCAGTATTTT | CASSARGSRTDTQYF | TRBJ2-3 | 15 | - | TRBV4-3 | -
TGTGCCAGCAGCACACAAGCGGAGGGGAACTACGAGCAGTACTTC | CASSTQAEGNYEQYF | TRBJ2-7 | 15 | - | TRBV7-9 | -
TGTGCCAGCAGTCAAACCGGGACAGATTACGAGCAGTACTTC | CASSQTGTDYEQYF | TRBJ2-7 | 14 | few | TRBV28 | TRBD1
TGTGCCAGCAGTTACTCCAGATATAGCAATCAGCCCCAGCATTTT | CASSYSRYSNQPQHF | TRBJ1-5 | 15 | - | TRBV6-5 | -
TGTGCCAGTACCCCCGGGCTGGACGGCAATCAGCCCCAGCATTTT | CASTPGLDGNQPQHF | TRBJ1-5 | 15 | - | TRBV19 | -